This section outlines one T cell receptor (beta chain) sequence together with its context. Its antigen is unknown. V gave up 2 bases and J gave up 3 bases; unmatched junction bases: 7. This CDR3 comprises 16 residues. The data originate from a study of T cell responses to AZD1222 COVID-19 vaccine. General study points: The breadth and depth of Spike-specific TCRs increased once two AZD1222 doses had been given.

Profiled with immunoSEQ multiplex PCR; TCRdb holds only in-frame clones, not every one. The sample has 100,000 to 150,000 clones; about 90% are singletons. The rearrangement links TRBV23-1 to TRBJ2-7, with 10 positions matching TRBD2. TRBV23-1 is annotated as an ORF whose role is uncertain. The TCR originated in an adult in good health. The source material was peripheral blood, sampled on day 0 of MenACWY control vaccination. The CDR3 DNA is TGCGCCAGCAGTCAAACCAGGCTAGCGGGAGTCTACGAGCAGTACTTC. Translation: CASSQTRLAGVYEQYF.